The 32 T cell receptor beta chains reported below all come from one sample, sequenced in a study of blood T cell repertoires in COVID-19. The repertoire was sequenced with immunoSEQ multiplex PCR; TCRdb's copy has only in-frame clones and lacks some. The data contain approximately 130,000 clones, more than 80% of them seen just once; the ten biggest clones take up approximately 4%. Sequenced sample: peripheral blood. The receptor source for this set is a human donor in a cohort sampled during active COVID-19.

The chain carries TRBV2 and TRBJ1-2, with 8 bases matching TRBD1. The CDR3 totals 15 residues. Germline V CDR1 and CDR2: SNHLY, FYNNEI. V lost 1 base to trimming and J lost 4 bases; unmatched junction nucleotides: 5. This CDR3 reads CASSEDGTGIYGYTF. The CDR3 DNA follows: TGTGCCAGCAGTGAAGACGGGACAGGAATCTATGGCTACACCTTC.

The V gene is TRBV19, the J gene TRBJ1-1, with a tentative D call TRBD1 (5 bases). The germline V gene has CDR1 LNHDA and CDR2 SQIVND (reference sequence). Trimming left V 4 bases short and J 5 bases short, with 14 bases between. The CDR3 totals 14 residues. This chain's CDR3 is CASSTQVGGTEAFF. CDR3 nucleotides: TGTGCCAGTAGTACCCAAGTCGGGGGGACTGAAGCTTTCTTT.

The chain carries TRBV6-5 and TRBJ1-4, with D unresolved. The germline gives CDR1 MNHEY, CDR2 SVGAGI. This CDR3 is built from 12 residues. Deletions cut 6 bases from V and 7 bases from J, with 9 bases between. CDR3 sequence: CASSFAGEKLFF. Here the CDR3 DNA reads TGTGCCAGCAGCTTCGCAGGTGAAAAACTGTTTTTT.

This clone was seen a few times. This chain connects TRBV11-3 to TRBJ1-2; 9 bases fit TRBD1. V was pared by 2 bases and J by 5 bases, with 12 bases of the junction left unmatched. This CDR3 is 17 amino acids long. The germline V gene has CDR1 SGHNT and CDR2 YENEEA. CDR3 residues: CASSLSGTGKTLYGYTF. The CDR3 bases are TGTGCCAGCAGCTTATCCGGGACAGGGAAGACCCTATATGGCTACACCTTC.

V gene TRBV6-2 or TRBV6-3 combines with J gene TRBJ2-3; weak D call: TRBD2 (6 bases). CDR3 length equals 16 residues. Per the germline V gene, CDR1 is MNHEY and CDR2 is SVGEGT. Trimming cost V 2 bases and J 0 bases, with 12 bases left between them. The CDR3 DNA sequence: TGTGCCAGCAGTTACCGGAGGGGCCAGAGCACAGATACGCAGTATTTT. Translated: CASSYRRGQSTDTQYF.

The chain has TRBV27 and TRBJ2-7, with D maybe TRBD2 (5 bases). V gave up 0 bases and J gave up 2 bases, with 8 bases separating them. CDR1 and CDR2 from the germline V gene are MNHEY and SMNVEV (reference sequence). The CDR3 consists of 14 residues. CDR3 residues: CASSLSSGTYEQYF. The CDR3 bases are TGTGCCAGCAGTTTATCCTCCGGGACCTACGAGCAGTACTTC.

CDR3 protein: CASSQMRTGVTEAFF. CDR3 in DNA: TGTGCCAGCAGCCAGATGAGGACAGGGGTCACTGAAGCTTTCTTT. The gene calls are TRBV11-2 and TRBJ1-1, with 9 bases identical to TRBD1. J was trimmed by 4 bases and V by 5 bases; bases with no gene match: 8. This CDR3 is built from 15 residues. Per germline, CDR1 SGHAT and CDR2 FQNNGV.

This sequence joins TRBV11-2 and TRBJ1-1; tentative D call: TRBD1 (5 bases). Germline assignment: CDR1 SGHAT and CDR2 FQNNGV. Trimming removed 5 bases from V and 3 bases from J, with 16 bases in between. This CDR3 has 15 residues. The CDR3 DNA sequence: TGTGCCAGCAGCCCAACGACAGACCTTCACACTGAAGCTTTCTTT. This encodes CASSPTTDLHTEAFF.

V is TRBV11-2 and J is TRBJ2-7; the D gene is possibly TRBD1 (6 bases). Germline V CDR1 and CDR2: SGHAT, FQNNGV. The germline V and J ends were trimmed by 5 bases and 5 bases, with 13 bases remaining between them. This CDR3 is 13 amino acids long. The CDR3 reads CASSRGQPNEQYF. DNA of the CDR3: TGTGCCAGCAGCCGCGGACAGCCAAACGAGCAGTACTTC.

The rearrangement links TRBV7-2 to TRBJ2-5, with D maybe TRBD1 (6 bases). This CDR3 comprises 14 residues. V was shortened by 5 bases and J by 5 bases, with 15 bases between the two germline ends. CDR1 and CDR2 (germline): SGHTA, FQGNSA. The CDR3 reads CASSPRRGSETQYF. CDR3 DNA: TGTGCCAGCAGCCCCCGCAGGGGTTCGGAGACCCAGTACTTC.

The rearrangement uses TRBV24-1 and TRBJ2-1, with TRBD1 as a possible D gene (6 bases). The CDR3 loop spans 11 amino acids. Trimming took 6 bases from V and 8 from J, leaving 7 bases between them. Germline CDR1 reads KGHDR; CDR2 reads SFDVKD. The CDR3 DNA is TGTGCCACCAGTCAGGGGTATGAGCAGTTCTTC. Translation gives CATSQGYEQFF.

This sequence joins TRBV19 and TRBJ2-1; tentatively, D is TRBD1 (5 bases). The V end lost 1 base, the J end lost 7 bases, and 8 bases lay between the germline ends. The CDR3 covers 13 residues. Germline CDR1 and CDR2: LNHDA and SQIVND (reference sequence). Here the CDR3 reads CASSIGNRNEQFF. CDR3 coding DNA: TGTGCCAGTAGTATAGGAAACAGGAATGAGCAGTTCTTC.

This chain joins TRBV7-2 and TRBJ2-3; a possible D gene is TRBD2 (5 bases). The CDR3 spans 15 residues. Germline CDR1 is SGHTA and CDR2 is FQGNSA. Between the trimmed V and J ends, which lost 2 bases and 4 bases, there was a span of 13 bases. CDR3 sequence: CASSLQSGSPDTQYF. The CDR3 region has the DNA TGTGCCAGCAGCTTACAAAGCGGAAGCCCAGATACGCAGTATTTT. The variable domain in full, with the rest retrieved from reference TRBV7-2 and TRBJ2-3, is GAGVSQSPSNKVTEKGKDVELRCDPISGHTALYWYRQSLGQGLEFLIYFQGNSAPDKSGLPSDRFSAERTGGSVSTLTIQRTQQEDSAVYLCASSLQSGSPDTQYFGPGTRLTVL.

The CDR3 region is CASSFGTGGRQPQHF. The CDR3 DNA follows: TGTGCCAGCAGCTTCGGGACAGGGGGACGTCAGCCCCAGCATTTT. V and J are TRBV27 and TRBJ1-5; the match to TRBD1 covers 11 bases. This CDR3 spans 15 amino acids. V was pared by 6 bases and J by 6 bases, with 7 bases of the junction left unmatched. Germline V gene lookup returns CDR1 MNHEY and CDR2 SMNVEV (reference sequence).

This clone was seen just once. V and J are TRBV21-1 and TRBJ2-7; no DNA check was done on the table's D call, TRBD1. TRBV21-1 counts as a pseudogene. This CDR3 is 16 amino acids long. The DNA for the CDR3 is TGTGCCAGCAGCAAAGGGGATCGGACAGGGGAGGGAGAGCAGTACTTC. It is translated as CASSKGDRTGEGEQYF.

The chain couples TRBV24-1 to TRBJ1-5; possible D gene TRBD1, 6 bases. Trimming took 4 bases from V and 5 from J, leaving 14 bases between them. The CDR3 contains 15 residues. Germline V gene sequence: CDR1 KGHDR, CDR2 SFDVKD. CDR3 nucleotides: TGTGCCACCAGTGACGGACGATGGGGGCATCAGCCCCAGCATTTT. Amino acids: CATSDGRWGHQPQHF.

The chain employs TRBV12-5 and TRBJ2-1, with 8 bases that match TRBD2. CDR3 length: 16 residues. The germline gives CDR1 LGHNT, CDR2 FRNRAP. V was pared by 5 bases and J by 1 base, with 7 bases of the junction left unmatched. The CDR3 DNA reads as TGTGCTAGTGGTCCCCTCGGGGGGGGATCCTACAATGAGCAGTTCTTC. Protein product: CASGPLGGGSYNEQFF.

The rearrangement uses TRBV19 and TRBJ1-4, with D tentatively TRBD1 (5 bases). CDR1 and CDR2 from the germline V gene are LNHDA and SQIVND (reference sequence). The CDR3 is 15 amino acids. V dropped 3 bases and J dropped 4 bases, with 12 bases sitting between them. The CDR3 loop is CASSIFTGGNEKLFF. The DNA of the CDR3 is TGTGCCAGTAGTATCTTTACAGGTGGTAATGAAAAACTGTTTTTT.

This CDR3 is CASSVQGNTDTQYF. CDR3 coding DNA: TGTGCCAGCAGCGTTCAGGGGAACACAGATACGCAGTATTTT. The chain links TRBV6-5 to TRBJ2-3, with D tentatively TRBD1 (6 bases). The V gene's germline CDR1 is MNHEY and CDR2 SVGAGI. CDR3 size: 14 residues. The ends were cut back, 6 bases at V and 2 bases at J, with 12 bases in the middle.

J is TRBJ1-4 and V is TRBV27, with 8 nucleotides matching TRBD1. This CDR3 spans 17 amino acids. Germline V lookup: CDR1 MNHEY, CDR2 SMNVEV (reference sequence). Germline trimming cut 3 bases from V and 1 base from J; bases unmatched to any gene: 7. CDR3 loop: CASSFFRGRGTNEKLFF. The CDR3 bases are TGTGCCAGCAGTTTCTTCAGGGGGCGCGGAACTAATGAAAAACTGTTTTTT.

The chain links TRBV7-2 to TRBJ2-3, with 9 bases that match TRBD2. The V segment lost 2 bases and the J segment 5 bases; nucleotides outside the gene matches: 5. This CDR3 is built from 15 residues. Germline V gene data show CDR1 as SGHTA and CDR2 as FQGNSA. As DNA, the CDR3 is TGTGCCAGCAGCTTATCTAGCGGGGCCCTAGATACGCAGTATTTT. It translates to CASSLSSGALDTQYF.

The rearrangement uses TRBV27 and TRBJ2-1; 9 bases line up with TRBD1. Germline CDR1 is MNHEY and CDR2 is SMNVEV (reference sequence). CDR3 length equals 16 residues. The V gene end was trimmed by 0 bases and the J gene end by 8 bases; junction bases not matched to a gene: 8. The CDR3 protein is CASSLSVGQGDDEQFF. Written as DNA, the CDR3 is TGTGCCAGCAGTTTATCGGTGGGACAGGGTGACGATGAGCAGTTCTTC.

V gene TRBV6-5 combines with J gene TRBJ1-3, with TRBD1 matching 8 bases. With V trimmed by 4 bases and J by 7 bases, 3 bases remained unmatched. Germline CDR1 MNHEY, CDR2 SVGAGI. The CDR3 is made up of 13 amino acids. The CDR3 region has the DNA TGTGCCAGCAGTTCCGGGGACAGGAACACCATATATTTT. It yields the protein CASSSGDRNTIYF.

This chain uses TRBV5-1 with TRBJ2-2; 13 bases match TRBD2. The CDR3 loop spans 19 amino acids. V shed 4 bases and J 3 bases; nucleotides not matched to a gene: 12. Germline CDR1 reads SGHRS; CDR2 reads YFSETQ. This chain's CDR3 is CASSPSVGLAGVHTGELFF. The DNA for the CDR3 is TGCGCCAGCAGCCCCTCGGTAGGACTAGCGGGAGTTCACACCGGGGAGCTGTTTTTT.

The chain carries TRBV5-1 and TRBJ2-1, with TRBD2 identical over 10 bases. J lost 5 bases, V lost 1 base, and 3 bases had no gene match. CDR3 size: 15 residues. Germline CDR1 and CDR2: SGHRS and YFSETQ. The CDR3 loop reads CASSLILAGNNEQFF. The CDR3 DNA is TGCGCCAGCAGCTTGATACTAGCGGGGAACAATGAGCAGTTCTTC.

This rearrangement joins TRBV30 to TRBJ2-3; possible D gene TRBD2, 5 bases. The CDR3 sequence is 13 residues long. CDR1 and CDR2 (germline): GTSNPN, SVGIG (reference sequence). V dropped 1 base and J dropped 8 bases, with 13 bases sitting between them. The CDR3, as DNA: TGTGCCTGGAGTGGCCTAGCTATCGGTACGCAGTATTTT. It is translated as CAWSGLAIGTQYF.

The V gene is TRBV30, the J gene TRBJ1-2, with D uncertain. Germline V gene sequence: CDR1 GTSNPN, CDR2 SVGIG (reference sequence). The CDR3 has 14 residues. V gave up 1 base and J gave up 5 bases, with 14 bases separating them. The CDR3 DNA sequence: TGTGCCTGGAGTGAGAATTCGGTCGGTTATGGCTACACCTTC. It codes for CAWSENSVGYGYTF.

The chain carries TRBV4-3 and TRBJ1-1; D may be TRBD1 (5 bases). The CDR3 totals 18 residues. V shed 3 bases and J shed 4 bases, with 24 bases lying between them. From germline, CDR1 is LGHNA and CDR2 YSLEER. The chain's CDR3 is CASSHEVTRVRSSTEAFF. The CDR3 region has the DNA TGCGCCAGCAGCCATGAGGTCACCAGGGTTCGATCGTCCACTGAAGCTTTCTTT.

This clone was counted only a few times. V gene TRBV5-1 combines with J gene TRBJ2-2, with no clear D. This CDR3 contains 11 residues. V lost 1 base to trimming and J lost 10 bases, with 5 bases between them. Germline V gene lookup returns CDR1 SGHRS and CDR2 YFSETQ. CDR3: CASSLILELFF. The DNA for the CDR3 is TGCGCCAGCAGCTTGATACTGGAGCTGTTTTTT.

CDR3 in DNA: TGTGCCAGCAGCCCTTTAGGGACTAGCGGGATAAACATTCAGTACTTC. Residues: CASSPLGTSGINIQYF. The rearrangement uses TRBV7-2 and TRBJ2-4, with TRBD2 identical over 13 bases. This CDR3 is built from 16 residues. Germline trimming cut 5 bases from V and 6 bases from J; bases unmatched to any gene: 7. Germline loops: CDR1 SGHTA, CDR2 FQGNSA. Together with reference TRBV7-2 and TRBJ2-4, the CDR3 gives the full variable domain: GAGVSQSPSNKVTEKGKDVELRCDPISGHTALYWYRQSLGQGLEFLIYFQGNSAPDKSGLPSDRFSAERTGGSVSTLTIQRTQQEDSAVYLCASSPLGTSGINIQYFGAGTRLSVL.

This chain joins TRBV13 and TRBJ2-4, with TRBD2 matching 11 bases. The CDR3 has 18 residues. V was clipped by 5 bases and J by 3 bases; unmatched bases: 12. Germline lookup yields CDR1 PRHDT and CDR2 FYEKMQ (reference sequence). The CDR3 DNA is TGTGCCAGCAGCCCCGGGGTAGCGGGGGGGAGGGGCAAAAACATTCAGTACTTC. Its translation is CASSPGVAGGRGKNIQYF.

CDR3 DNA: TGTGCCAGCAGTTACCGGGTCTCGCCATTTCCAGATACGCAGTATTTT. Translating gives CASSYRVSPFPDTQYF. The V gene is TRBV6-5, the J gene TRBJ2-3, with unresolved D. The CDR3 consists of 16 residues. V gave up 2 bases and J gave up 4 bases, with 16 bases separating them. Germline V gene sequence: CDR1 MNHEY, CDR2 SVGAGI.